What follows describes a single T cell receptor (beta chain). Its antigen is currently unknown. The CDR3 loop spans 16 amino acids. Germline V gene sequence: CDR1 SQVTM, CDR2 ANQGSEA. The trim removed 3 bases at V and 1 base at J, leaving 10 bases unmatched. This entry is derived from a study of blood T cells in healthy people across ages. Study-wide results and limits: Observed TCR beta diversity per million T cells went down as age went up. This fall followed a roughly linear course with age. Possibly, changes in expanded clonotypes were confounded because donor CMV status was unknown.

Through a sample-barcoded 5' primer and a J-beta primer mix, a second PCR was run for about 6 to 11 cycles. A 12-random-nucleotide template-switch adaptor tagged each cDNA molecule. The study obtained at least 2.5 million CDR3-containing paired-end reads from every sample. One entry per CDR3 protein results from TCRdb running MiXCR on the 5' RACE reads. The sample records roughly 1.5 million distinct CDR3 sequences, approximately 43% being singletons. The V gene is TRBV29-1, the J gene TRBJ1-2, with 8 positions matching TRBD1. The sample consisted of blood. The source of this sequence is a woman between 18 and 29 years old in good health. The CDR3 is CSVEGGVDRGNYGYTF. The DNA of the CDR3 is TGCAGCGTTGAGGGAGGGGTCGACAGGGGTAACTATGGCTACACCTTC.